The sequence of this T cell receptor (beta chain) was determined in a study of regulatory T cells in long-lasting Graves disease. To make TCR beta libraries, researchers used iRepertoire HTBI primers and Arm-PCR of CDR3 regions. A single record per CDR3 protein comes from TCRdb applying MiXCR to the multiplex PCR reads. The table has approximately 350,000 distinct CDR3 sequences, about a sixth seen once. The CDR3 sequence is 12 residues long. Trimming stripped 2 bases from V and 9 bases from J, with 11 bases between. Germline V lookup: CDR1 GTSNPN, CDR2 SVGIG (reference sequence). Time point: newly diagnosed GD, antithyroid drugs for less than 3 months. Making the TCR library involved RNA that had been extracted from PBMCs. This clonotype was seen ten or more times. In addition, the sample was reused for a study of T cells in Graves' hyperthyroidism and ophthalmopathy.

The clonotype was recovered from a young woman with Graves disease. This chain connects TRBV30 to TRBJ2-4; D may be TRBD1 (6 bases). The sequencing used peripheral blood mononuclear cells (PBMCs), collected at new diagnosis, from a patient treated with antithyroid drugs. The CDR3 DNA is TGTGCCTGGAGTACCACAGGGCCCATTCAGTACTTC. It yields the protein CAWSTTGPIQYF. Filled out from reference TRBV30 and TRBJ2-4, the complete variable domain reads SQTIHQWPATLVQPVGSPLSLECTVEGTSNPNLYWYRQAAGRGLQLLFYSVGIGQISSEVPQNLSASRPQDRQFILSSKKLLLSDSGFYLCAWSTTGPIQYFGAGTRLSVL.